This TCR beta chain was sequenced for a study of cytomegalovirus exposure and HLA in healthy donors. The repertoire was sequenced with immunoSEQ multiplex PCR; TCRdb's copy has only in-frame clones and lacks some. The sample holds 100,000 to 120,000 clones, about 85% seen once. The V end was cut by 2 bases, the J end by 2 bases, with 7 bases between. Germline V gives CDR1 MGHRA, CDR2 YSYEKL. The CDR3 totals 13 residues. The chain links TRBV4-1 to TRBJ2-7; D gene unclear. This clonotype was sampled from a woman between 18 and 29 years old in good health and CMV-seropositive. Sequencing used PBMCs. The CDR3 DNA reads as TGCGCCAGCAGCCAACCCCCAACCTACGAGCAGTACTTC. Its protein product is CASSQPPTYEQYF.